The text below deals with one T cell receptor (beta chain). Its antigen remains unidentified. Per the germline V gene, CDR1 is LNHDA and CDR2 is SQIVND (reference sequence). CDR3 size: 15 residues. These data originate in a study of T cells expressing NK-cell markers. Study-wide results and limits: Four donors' CD3+CD56-NKG2C+ cells were dominated by the same clonotypes.

Synthesis of TCR beta cDNA relied on 5'RACE template switching carrying UMIs. TCRdb reanalyzed the 5' RACE reads, giving one entry per CDR3 protein sequence and no DNA. This sample contains around 260,000 distinct CDR3 sequences. The sample comprised blood T cells: a sorted CD56 or NKG2C T cell subset, CD4+ or CD8+ T cells, or bulk PBMC T cells (not recorded which). The chain links TRBV19 to TRBJ2-3; TCRdb indicates TRBD1, and absent DNA this call remains unverified. The receptor comes from a woman aged 18-70 years in good health. The chain's CDR3 is CASSITTGTPDTQYF.